The present T cell receptor beta chain was sequenced within a study of shared T cell receptors in the human thymus. Data came from immunoSEQ multiplex PCR; TCRdb stores just in-frame clones and leaves some out. This sample has some 700,000 clones; around 85% occur once, and the top ten carry approximately 0.01%. Germline loops: CDR1 LGHNA, CDR2 YSLEER. The CDR3 covers 21 residues. Trimming at V came to 1 base and at J to 1 base, leaving 17 bases not matched to a gene. These data are also associated with another study on human thymus T cells. That report adds: Donation was from healthy Finnish infants who were having corrective surgery that addressed congenital heart defects. Resections were taken during corrective heart surgery, and the thymus tissue came from these. The related literature has documented a marked overlap of thymic repertoires among unrelated individuals.

V usage is TRBV4-3 and J usage is TRBJ2-3; 10 positions agree with TRBD2. The sequencing input was thymocytes. This receptor was obtained from a girl in the first two years of life with a congenital heart defect. CDR3 DNA: TGCGCCAGCAGCCAAGGCCTCCCCCTAGCGGGGGAGTCGGGTGGCACAGATACGCAGTATTTT. This encodes CASSQGLPLAGESGGTDTQYF.